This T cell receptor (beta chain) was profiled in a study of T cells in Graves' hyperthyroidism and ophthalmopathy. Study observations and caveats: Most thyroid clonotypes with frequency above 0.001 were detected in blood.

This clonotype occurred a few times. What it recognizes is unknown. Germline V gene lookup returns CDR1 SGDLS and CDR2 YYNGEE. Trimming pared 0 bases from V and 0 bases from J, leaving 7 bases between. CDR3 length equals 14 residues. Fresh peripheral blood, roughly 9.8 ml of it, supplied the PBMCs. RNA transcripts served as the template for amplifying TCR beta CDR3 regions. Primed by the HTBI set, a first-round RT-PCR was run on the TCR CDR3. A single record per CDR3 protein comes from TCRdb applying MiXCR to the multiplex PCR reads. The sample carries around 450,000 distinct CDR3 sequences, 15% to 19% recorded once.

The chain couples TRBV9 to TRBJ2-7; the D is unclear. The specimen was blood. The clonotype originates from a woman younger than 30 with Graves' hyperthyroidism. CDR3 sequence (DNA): TGTGCCAGCAGCGTAGGGTCCCTCTCCTACGAGCAGTACTTC. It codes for CASSVGSLSYEQYF.